These 19 T cell receptor beta chains came from one sample sequenced in a study of cytomegalovirus exposure and HLA in healthy donors. Amplification used 60 Vbeta primers and 13 Jbeta primers. The protocol was immunoSEQ multiplex PCR, while the TCRdb copy is restricted to in-frame clones and leaves out a portion. Its table lists 150,000 to 200,000 clones. Sequenced sample: PBMCs. These receptors were taken from a man in his thirties or forties in good health and CMV-seronegative.

A word on this clone: Other DNA sequences in the sample encode the same CDR3. The rearrangement joins TRBV11-3 to TRBJ2-7; no clear D. Germline-derived CDR1 and CDR2 are SGHNT and YENEEA. Trimming pared 3 bases from V and 3 bases from J, leaving 3 bases between. CDR3 size: 11 residues. CDR3 loop: CASSFHYEQYF. The CDR3 DNA follows: TGTGCCAGCAGCTTCCACTACGAGCAGTACTTC.

CDR3 nucleotide sequence: TGTGCCAGCAGCGTAACCGGGTCATACAATGAGCAGTTCTTC. Amino acids: CASSVTGSYNEQFF. J is TRBJ2-1 and V is TRBV11-3; D call uncertain. Deletions cut 5 bases from V and 4 bases from J, with 12 bases between. The CDR3 covers 14 residues. In germline, CDR1 is SGHNT, CDR2 YENEEA.

The V gene is TRBV5-1, the J gene TRBJ2-7; D is ambiguous. Trimming left V 0 bases short and J 2 bases short, with 12 bases between. Germline V gene data show CDR1 as SGHRS and CDR2 as YFSETQ. This CDR3 has 15 amino acids. The CDR3 loop is CASSLVPESTYEQYF. In DNA, the CDR3 is TGCGCCAGCAGCTTGGTCCCGGAGTCCACCTACGAGCAGTACTTC. The full variable domain, in which reference TRBV5-1 and TRBJ2-7 provide the parts outside the CDR3, is KAGVTQTPRYLIKTRGQQVTLSCSPISGHRSVSWYQQTPGQGLQFLFEYFSETQRNKGNFPGRFSGRQFSNSRSEMNVSTLELGDSALYLCASSLVPESTYEQYFGPGTRLTVT.

This chain joins TRBV6-1 and TRBJ1-2, with no clear D. The CDR3 is 12 residues long. Germline V gives CDR1 MNHNS, CDR2 SASEGT. The ends were cut back, 6 bases at V and 2 bases at J, with 7 bases in the middle. The CDR3 spells CASSPGNYGYTF. As DNA, the CDR3 is TGTGCCAGCAGCCCGGGAAACTATGGCTACACCTTC.

This chain connects TRBV5-4 to TRBJ1-1, with D possibly being TRBD1 (5 bases). CDR1 is SGHNT and CDR2 is YYREEE in the germline V gene (reference sequence). V gave up 2 bases and J gave up 7 bases, with 9 bases separating them. The length of the CDR3 is 12 residues. The CDR3 loop is CASSLGVGEAFF. As DNA, the CDR3 is TGTGCCAGCAGCTTAGGGGTTGGTGAAGCTTTCTTT.

The genes are TRBV9 and TRBJ2-1; TRBD2 agrees at 10 bases. The CDR3 runs 15 residues. J was trimmed by 1 base and V by 4 bases; bases with no gene match: 2. CDR1 is SGDLS, CDR2 YYNGEE, per germline. As DNA, the CDR3 is TGTGCCAGCAGCCCTAGCGGGAGATCCTACAATGAGCAGTTCTTC. It is translated as CASSPSGRSYNEQFF.

This rearrangement joins TRBV5-1 to TRBJ2-1; no definite D call. CDR1 SGHRS and CDR2 YFSETQ come from the germline V gene. Between the trimmed V and J ends, which lost 0 bases and 5 bases, there was a span of 15 bases. CDR3 length: 16 residues. CDR3 DNA: TGCGCCAGCAGCTTGGGGAGTTTTGGCAGAAACAATGAGCAGTTCTTC. This sequence encodes CASSLGSFGRNNEQFF.

In DNA, the CDR3 is TGTGCCAGCAGCTTGACGGGACTAGAAGGGGGCGGGGAGCTGTTTTTT. Its protein product is CASSLTGLEGGGELFF. The chain links TRBV28 to TRBJ2-2; 8 nucleotides match TRBD2. V shed 6 bases, J shed 7 bases, and the junction held 13 bases outside the gene matches. The CDR3 is made up of 16 amino acids. Germline CDR1 is MDHEN and CDR2 is SYDVKM. The whole variable domain, remainder taken from reference TRBV28 and TRBJ2-2, is DVKVTQSSRYLVKRTGEKVFLECVQDMDHENMFWYRQDPGLGLRLIYFSYDVKMKEKGDIPEGYSVSREKKERFSLILESASTNQTSMYLCASSLTGLEGGGELFFGEGSRLTVL.

The chain is built from TRBV18 and TRBJ1-1; D ambiguous. From germline, CDR1 is KGHSH and CDR2 LQKENI. V lost 3 bases and J lost 2, with 13 bases in between. The CDR3 is 15 amino acids. This CDR3 reads CASSPNSQLNTEAFF. The CDR3, as DNA: TGTGCCAGCTCACCTAACTCACAGCTAAACACTGAAGCTTTCTTT.

The chain uses TRBV5-4 and TRBJ1-1; D is unresolved. V dropped 2 bases and J dropped 1 base, with 12 bases sitting between them. The germline gives CDR1 SGHNT, CDR2 YYREEE (reference sequence). CDR3 length: 15 amino acids. CDR3 coding DNA: TGTGCCAGCAGCTTACACCGTCAGGAGAACACTGAAGCTTTCTTT. It codes for CASSLHRQENTEAFF.

Of note for this clone: One end of the junction fails to match germline, which may point to a read error. In the same sample, other DNA sequences code for this CDR3. V and J are TRBV19 and TRBJ1-4; D unclear. CDR3 length equals 14 residues. Germline-derived CDR1 and CDR2 are LNHDA and SQIVND (reference sequence). In nucleotides, the CDR3 is TGTGCGCAAAACGAGAAAGACACAAATGAAAAGCTGTTTTTT. It specifies CAQNEKDTNEKLFF. The whole variable domain, remainder taken from reference TRBV19 and TRBJ1-4, is DGGITQSPKYLFRKEGQNVTLSCEQNLNHDAMYWYRQDPGQGLRLIYYSQIVNDFQKGDIAEGYSVSREKKESFPLTVTSAQKNPTAFYLCAQNEKDTNEKLFFGSGTQLSVL.

V and J are TRBV4-1 and TRBJ2-1; 9 bases are a match to TRBD2. V lost 5 bases and J lost 6; bases outside the gene matches: 5. CDR3 size: 14 residues. CDR1 MGHRA and CDR2 YSYEKL come from the germline V gene. In nucleotides, the CDR3 is TGCGCCAGCAGCTTAGCGGGAGAGGCCAATGAGCAGTTCTTC. As protein: CASSLAGEANEQFF.

The chain carries TRBV14 and TRBJ1-2, with 7 positions matching TRBD1. CDR3 length: 15 amino acids. V trimming: 2 bases; J trimming: 5 bases; junction bases outside the gene matches: 8. The V gene's germline CDR1 is SGHDN and CDR2 FVKESK. CDR3: CASSQPQGGTYGYTF. The CDR3 nucleotides read TGTGCCAGCAGCCAACCCCAGGGGGGTACGTATGGCTACACCTTC. The full variable domain, its missing parts supplied by reference TRBV14 and TRBJ1-2, is EAGVTQFPSHSVIEKGQTVTLRCDPISGHDNLYWYRRVMGKEIKFLLHFVKESKQDESGMPNNRFLAERTGGTYSTLKVQPAELEDSGVYFCASSQPQGGTYGYTFGSGTRLTVV.

In nucleotides, the CDR3 is TGTGCCAGAAGCTCGGGGGGGTCGGGAGATACTGAAGCTTTCTTT. Its translation is CARSSGGSGDTEAFF. The chain links TRBV5-3 to TRBJ1-1; D possibly corresponds to TRBD1 (5 bases). TRBV5-3 is noted as an ORF with a role that remains uncertain. V gave up 3 bases and J gave up 5 bases, with 17 bases separating them. This CDR3 contains 15 residues.

V is TRBV5-1 and J is TRBJ2-5, with 8 bases matching TRBD1. The germline V gene has CDR1 SGHRS and CDR2 YFSETQ. This CDR3 is built from 14 residues. The V segment lost 5 bases and the J segment 7 bases; nucleotides outside the gene matches: 10. The CDR3 loop reads CASSPGTGVGTQYF. As DNA, the CDR3 is TGCGCCAGCAGTCCCGGGACAGGAGTAGGGACCCAGTACTTC.

The chain carries TRBV28 and TRBJ1-1; TRBD1 aligns across 8 bases. The CDR3 extends over 19 amino acids. Germline values: CDR1 MDHEN, CDR2 SYDVKM. V trimming: 4 bases; J trimming: 0 bases; junction bases outside the gene matches: 16. CDR3 in amino acids: CASSWTGGQGLSMNTEAFF. Here the CDR3 DNA reads TGTGCCAGCAGTTGGACCGGTGGACAGGGCCTCTCGATGAACACTGAAGCTTTCTTT.

The rearrangement uses TRBV7-2 and TRBJ2-3, with D uncertain. V shed 6 bases and J shed 6 bases, with 13 bases lying between them. The V gene's germline CDR1 is SGHTA and CDR2 FQGNSA. CDR3 length: 13 residues. The CDR3 here is CASRPQVVDTQYF. The CDR3 bases are TGTGCCAGCAGGCCCCAGGTGGTTGATACGCAGTATTTT.

The chain combines TRBV5-1 with TRBJ2-1; maybe TRBD1 (6 bases). Trimming stripped 0 bases from V and 2 bases from J, with 9 bases between. This CDR3 has 15 amino acids. Germline CDR1 is SGHRS and CDR2 is YFSETQ. CDR3 amino acids: CASSLGGQAYNEQFF. The CDR3 DNA reads TGCGCCAGCAGCTTGGGGGGGCAGGCCTACAATGAGCAGTTCTTC.

The V gene is TRBV7-9, the J gene TRBJ1-1, with D uncertain. Germline lookup yields CDR1 SEHNR and CDR2 FQNEAQ (reference sequence). V gave up 1 base and J gave up 0 bases, with 3 bases separating them. The CDR3 extends over 13 amino acids. The CDR3, as DNA: TGTGCCAGCAGCTTAGTTATGAACACTGAAGCTTTCTTT. Encoded protein: CASSLVMNTEAFF.